The 30 T cell receptor beta chains listed next were all sequenced from one sample in a study of HIV-infected patients and healthy controls. All unsorted peripheral T cells were captured because whole blood was used without fractionation. cDNA was made from about 500 ng RNA using alpha and beta constant primers. Using multiplexing indices, alpha and beta chain libraries were generated apart by chain-specific third strand synthesis. One entry per CDR3 protein results from TCRdb running MiXCR on the 5' RACE reads. The sample lists some 10,000 distinct CDR3 sequences; around 7% were seen once. This specimen was blood, taken before antiretroviral therapy. Receptor source: an adult with HIV infection.

A note on this clonotype: A read error is possible here, since a much larger clone lies one base away. The CDR3 sequence is CSSSFSRAGETQHF. Here the CDR3 DNA reads TGTTCCAGCAGCTTTTCTCGCGCAGGGGAAACCCAGCATTTT. This chain connects TRBV7-2 to TRBJ1-5; the D gene is possibly TRBD1 (6 bases). This CDR3 has 14 residues. CDR1 and CDR2 (germline): SGHTA, FQGNSA. Together with reference TRBV7-2 and TRBJ1-5, the CDR3 gives the full variable domain: GAGVSQSPSNKVTEKGKDVELRCDPISGHTALYWYRQSLGQGLEFLIYFQGNSAPDKSGLPSDRFSAERTGGSVSTLTIQRTQQEDSAVYLCSSSFSRAGETQHFGDGTRLSIL.

This clonotype occurred many times. The chain couples TRBV5-1 to TRBJ2-3; D is perhaps TRBD2 (7 bases). Germline V CDR1 and CDR2: SGHRS, YFSETQ. The CDR3 extends over 16 amino acids. V lost 4 bases and J lost 1, with 16 bases in between. CDR3 coding DNA: TGCGCCAGCAGCCTAAGCCGGGGGGCCGGCACAGATACGCAGTATTTT. It specifies CASSLSRGAGTDTQYF. Full variable domain (rest looked up from reference TRBV5-1 and TRBJ2-3): KAGVTQTPRYLIKTRGQQVTLSCSPISGHRSVSWYQQTPGQGLQFLFEYFSETQRNKGNFPGRFSGRQFSNSRSEMNVSTLELGDSALYLCASSLSRGAGTDTQYFGPGTRLTVL.

Ten or more counts support this clonotype. The chain links TRBV19 to TRBJ2-6, with a weak D call TRBD1 (6 bases). V was shortened by 7 bases and J by 2 bases, with 15 bases between the two germline ends. Germline CDR1 reads LNHDA; CDR2 reads SQIVND (reference sequence). This CDR3 is 16 amino acids long. The CDR3 DNA reads as TGTGCCAGTACCGTCTCGACAGGCGCTGGGGCCAACGTCCTGACTTTC. Translated, it gives CASTVSTGAGANVLTF. Filled out from reference TRBV19 and TRBJ2-6, the complete variable domain reads DGGITQSPKYLFRKEGQNVTLSCEQNLNHDAMYWYRQDPGQGLRLIYYSQIVNDFQKGDIAEGYSVSREKKESFPLTVTSAQKNPTAFYLCASTVSTGAGANVLTFGAGSRLTVL.

This clonotype was counted ten times or more. The DNA for the CDR3 is TGCAGCGTTGCGGGGACTAGCGGGGGGCGCCTCCTCACGGTGGATACGCAGTATTTT. This encodes CSVAGTSGGRLLTVDTQYF. This chain uses TRBV29-1 with TRBJ2-3; 15 nucleotides align to TRBD2. Germline V gene lookup returns CDR1 SQVTM and CDR2 ANQGSEA. The CDR3 covers 19 residues. V lost 4 bases, J lost 6 bases, and 17 bases stayed unmatched.

This clonotype appeared once. J is TRBJ1-3 and V is TRBV7-2, with unresolved D. Germline assignment: CDR1 SGHTA and CDR2 FQGNSA. The CDR3 sequence is 14 residues long. V lost 2 bases, J lost 0 bases, and 5 bases lay in between. The CDR3 region is CASSLWDSGNTIYF. CDR3 in DNA: TGTGCCAGCAGCTTATGGGACTCTGGAAACACCATATATTTT.

This clonotype is labeled medium-sized. The chain combines TRBV6-2 or TRBV6-3 with TRBJ1-5; a weak D match, TRBD1 (5 bases). CDR3 length: 13 amino acids. Trimming left V 8 bases short and J 4 bases short, with 12 bases between. CDR1 MNHEY and CDR2 SVGEGT come from the germline V gene. DNA for the CDR3: TGTGCCAGCGGGGCCTGGTTGAATCAGCCCCAGCATTTT. This translates into CASGAWLNQPQHF.

The V and J genes are TRBV12-3 or TRBV12-4 and TRBJ2-6; D ambiguous. CDR3 length: 15 residues. V was cut by 6 bases and J by 4 bases, with 13 bases left in between. DNA for the CDR3: TGTGCCAGCAGGCCTAGTCTAGGAGGGGCCAACGTCCTGACTTTC. Translation gives CASRPSLGGANVLTF.

This clonotype occurred many times. This chain uses TRBV9 with TRBJ1-1; D is unresolved. Trimming left V 3 bases short and J 6 bases short, with 15 bases between. The CDR3 is 14 amino acids. Germline CDR1 SGDLS, CDR2 YYNGEE. This CDR3 reads CASSEGPLGSEAFF. The CDR3 nucleotides are TGTGCCAGCAGCGAAGGCCCCCTAGGGTCTGAAGCTTTCTTT.

CDR3 sequence: CASSPQEEQFF. In DNA, the CDR3 is TGTGCCAGCAGCCCTCAGGAGGAGCAGTTCTTC. J is TRBJ2-1 and V is TRBV7-9; D gene uncertain. There are 11 residues in the CDR3. From germline, CDR1 is SEHNR and CDR2 FQNEAQ (reference sequence). The V and J ends lost 5 bases and 10 bases respectively, with 9 bases between them.

This clonotype was recorded only once. V is TRBV7-8 and J is TRBJ2-3, with 11 positions matching TRBD2. The CDR3 has 14 amino acids. The germline V gene has CDR1 SGHVS and CDR2 FQNEAQ. J was trimmed by 7 bases and V by 4 bases; bases with no gene match: 4. CDR3 protein: CASSSTSGTNTQYF. In nucleotides, the CDR3 is TGTGCCAGCAGCTCGACTAGCGGGACGAATACGCAGTATTTT.

This clonotype counts as medium-sized. The rearrangement uses TRBV6-2 or TRBV6-3 and TRBJ2-7; D uncertain. Germline V lookup: CDR1 MNHEY, CDR2 SVGEGT. This CDR3 comprises 13 residues. Trimming left V 2 bases short and J 3 bases short, with 8 bases between. The CDR3 DNA reads as TGTGCCAGCAGTTACGGGCAGTTCTACGAGCAGTACTTC. This codes for CASSYGQFYEQYF.

This clonotype has ten or more counts. The chain has TRBV5-1 and TRBJ2-5; unclear D gene. From germline, CDR1 is SGHRS and CDR2 YFSETQ. The germline V and J ends were trimmed by 0 bases and 1 base, with 7 bases remaining between them. The CDR3 length is 14 residues. The chain's CDR3 is CASSLGEPQETQYF. CDR3 sequence (DNA): TGCGCCAGCAGCTTGGGCGAACCCCAAGAGACCCAGTACTTC.

This clonotype was recorded at least ten times. The chain combines TRBV11-2 with TRBJ1-1; 7 nucleotides align to TRBD1. The CDR3 totals 14 residues. The V segment lost 5 bases and the J segment 4 bases; nucleotides outside the gene matches: 7. Germline loops: CDR1 SGHAT, CDR2 FQNNGV. As DNA, the CDR3 is TGTGCCAGCAGCCCTAACAGGGGTCTCACTGAAGCTTTCTTT. It is translated as CASSPNRGLTEAFF.

This clonotype turned up a few times. CDR3 amino acids: CASSQDPWQGSYEQYF. In nucleotides, the CDR3 is TGTGCCAGCAGCCAAGATCCCTGGCAGGGGTCCTACGAGCAGTACTTC. The V gene is TRBV3-1, the J gene TRBJ2-7; TRBD1 is a possible D gene (6 bases). Germline-derived CDR1 and CDR2 are LGHDT and YNNKEL (reference sequence). V was clipped by 0 bases and J by 1 base, with 13 bases between them. This CDR3 has 16 residues.

This clonotype was detected many times. V usage is TRBV5-6 and J usage is TRBJ2-7; 7 bases fit TRBD1. Germline values: CDR1 SGHDT, CDR2 YYEEEE. J gave up 6 bases and V 4 bases, and 10 bases lay outside the gene matches. The CDR3 extends over 14 amino acids. CDR3 amino acids: CASSLRTGSGEQYF. The CDR3 DNA reads as TGTGCCAGCAGCCTAAGGACAGGATCGGGCGAGCAGTACTTC.

This clonotype was detected many times. The chain combines TRBV29-1 with TRBJ2-1; perhaps TRBD1 as D (6 bases). CDR3 length equals 12 residues. The germline gives CDR1 SQVTM, CDR2 ANQGSEA. Trimming shortened V by 6 bases and J by 9 bases, and 15 bases separated the two germline ends. DNA for the CDR3: TGCAGCGTCTTGATGCCAGGGGTTGAGCAGTTCTTC. Protein product: CSVLMPGVEQFF.

This clonotype appeared many times. J is TRBJ2-3 and V is TRBV21-1; the D call TRBD1 from the table was never checked on the DNA. TRBV21-1 is an annotated pseudogene. This CDR3 has 19 amino acids. The CDR3 bases are TGTGCCAGCAGCCAGGGGGAGAGACTTCCGTCGAGTAGCACAGATACGCAGTATTTT. This encodes CASSQGERLPSSSTDTQYF.

This clonotype was detected ten times or more. In DNA form, the CDR3 reads TGCAGTGCTAGAATGGGACTAGCGGGGGGGCGCCCAGATACGCAGTATTTT. Its translation is CSARMGLAGGRPDTQYF. The genes are TRBV20-1 and TRBJ2-3; the match to TRBD2 covers 16 bases. V was clipped by 2 bases and J by 4 bases; unmatched bases: 6. Germline V CDR1 and CDR2: DFQATT, SNEGSKA (reference sequence). The CDR3 contains 17 residues.

In its sample, this clonotype was seen many times. The CDR3 reads CASSFRGEGDEQYF. CDR3 nucleotide sequence: TGTGCCAGCAGCTTCCGGGGGGAAGGGGACGAGCAGTACTTC. V and J are TRBV7-9 and TRBJ2-7; 7 bases fit TRBD2. V was pared by 3 bases and J by 5 bases, with 7 bases of the junction left unmatched. The CDR3 runs 14 residues. Germline V gene data show CDR1 as SEHNR and CDR2 as FQNEAQ (reference sequence).

This clonotype has only a few counts. The V and J genes are TRBV5-1 and TRBJ2-1; TRBD2 agrees at 10 bases. There are 16 residues in the CDR3. Germline V lookup: CDR1 SGHRS, CDR2 YFSETQ. The junction had 6 bases not matched to a gene; V was cut back by 0 bases and J by 6 bases. For the CDR3, the DNA is TGCGCCAGCAGCTTGGTAGCGGGGGGTTCGGCCAATGAGCAGTTCTTC. It specifies CASSLVAGGSANEQFF.

This clonotype was found many times. V usage is TRBV6-5 and J usage is TRBJ2-1; D is possibly TRBD2 (5 bases). From germline, CDR1 is MNHEY and CDR2 SVGAGI. Trimming removed 6 bases from V and 0 bases from J, with 9 bases in between. The length of the CDR3 is 14 residues. The CDR3 DNA reads TGTGCCAGCAGAGAGCGGAGCTCCTACAATGAGCAGTTCTTC. Translated: CASRERSSYNEQFF.

The sample holds many counts of this clonotype. V usage is TRBV28 and J usage is TRBJ2-7, with D possibly being TRBD2 (6 bases). Germline-derived CDR1 and CDR2 are MDHEN and SYDVKM. V was trimmed by 2 bases and J by 3 bases, leaving 11 bases between them. The CDR3 is 14 residues long. Here the CDR3 DNA reads TGTGCCAGCAGTTTACACGGGGGAAACTACGAGCAGTACTTC. It translates to CASSLHGGNYEQYF. The full variable domain, rest sourced from reference TRBV28 and TRBJ2-7, is DVKVTQSSRYLVKRTGEKVFLECVQDMDHENMFWYRQDPGLGLRLIYFSYDVKMKEKGDIPEGYSVSREKKERFSLILESASTNQTSMYLCASSLHGGNYEQYFGPGTRLTVT.

In this sample, this clonotype turned up many times. The chain couples TRBV7-9 to TRBJ1-2; D may be TRBD1 (5 bases). The CDR3 consists of 13 residues. Germline loops: CDR1 SEHNR, CDR2 FQNEAQ (reference sequence). V was trimmed by 1 base and J by 7 bases, leaving 10 bases between them. CDR3 residues: CASSLVGEAGYTF. In nucleotides, the CDR3 is TGTGCCAGCAGCTTAGTGGGGGAAGCTGGCTACACCTTC.

This clonotype was observed many times. V is TRBV20-1 and J is TRBJ1-5; TRBD1 aligns across 8 bases. Germline CDR1 reads DFQATT; CDR2 reads SNEGSKA (reference sequence). The ends lost 6 bases at V and 2 bases at J; junction bases unmatched: 9. The length of the CDR3 is 15 residues. In nucleotides, the CDR3 is TGCAGTGCCCACAGGGGGGATGAAGGCAATCAGCCCCAGCATTTT. Translation gives CSAHRGDEGNQPQHF.

This clonotype was observed at least ten times. V gene TRBV29-1 combines with J gene TRBJ1-4, with D possibly matching TRBD1 (5 bases). Looked up from germline, CDR1 is SQVTM and CDR2 is ANQGSEA. The CDR3 is made up of 12 amino acids. Trimming removed 3 bases from V and 8 bases from J, with 10 bases in between. The DNA for the CDR3 is TGCAGCGTTGACGGGGGAACAGAAAAACTGTTTTTT. It codes for CSVDGGTEKLFF.

This chain links TRBV27 with TRBJ2-1; D perhaps matches TRBD2 (6 bases). V lost 2 bases and J lost 3, with 11 bases in between. CDR1 MNHEY and CDR2 SMNVEV come from the germline V gene (reference sequence). The CDR3 extends over 15 amino acids. Here the CDR3 reads CASSLMGGSYNEQFF. DNA of the CDR3: TGTGCCAGCAGTTTAATGGGGGGTAGCTACAATGAGCAGTTCTTC.

V and J are TRBV7-2 and TRBJ2-5, with D perhaps matching TRBD2 (5 bases). There are 13 residues in the CDR3. The V and J ends lost 10 bases and 5 bases respectively, with 17 bases between them. Germline lookup yields CDR1 SGHTA and CDR2 FQGNSA. The CDR3 sequence is CAIGNGGPETQYF. CDR3 sequence (DNA): TGTGCCATCGGGAATGGCGGTCCCGAGACCCAGTACTTC.

By frequency in the sample, this clonotype is medium-sized (0.01 to 0.1%). V is TRBV28 and J is TRBJ2-3; the match to TRBD2 covers 10 bases. V shed 6 bases, J shed 6 bases, and the junction held 9 bases outside the gene matches. The CDR3 length is 15 residues. In germline, CDR1 is MDHEN, CDR2 SYDVKM. The CDR3 sequence is CASRRLAGDVDTQYF. The DNA for the CDR3 is TGTGCCAGCAGGCGACTAGCGGGCGATGTGGATACGCAGTATTTT. The entire variable domain, with the rest obtained from reference TRBV28 and TRBJ2-3, is as follows: DVKVTQSSRYLVKRTGEKVFLECVQDMDHENMFWYRQDPGLGLRLIYFSYDVKMKEKGDIPEGYSVSREKKERFSLILESASTNQTSMYLCASRRLAGDVDTQYFGPGTRLTVL.

At least ten counts were recorded for this clonotype. The rearrangement uses TRBV20-1 and TRBJ2-7; D is undetermined. The CDR3 sequence is 15 residues long. From germline, CDR1 is DFQATT and CDR2 SNEGSKA (reference sequence). Between the trimmed V and J ends, which lost 3 bases and 0 bases, there was a span of 15 bases. The CDR3 loop reads CSASLSDGFSYEQYF. In DNA form, the CDR3 reads TGCAGTGCTAGTTTATCCGACGGCTTCTCCTACGAGCAGTACTTC.

This clonotype was detected only a few times. The V and J genes are TRBV7-2 and TRBJ1-5; TRBD1 matches at 7 bases. Germline CDR1 SGHTA, CDR2 FQGNSA. V shed 3 bases and J 3 bases; nucleotides not matched to a gene: 2. This CDR3 comprises 14 residues. In DNA form, the CDR3 reads TGTGCCAGCAGCTTCGGACAGGTCAATCAGCCCCAGCATTTT. Residues: CASSFGQVNQPQHF.